This record covers a single TCR beta chain. These data come from a study of shared clonotypes between healthy human individuals. Study background: Used for every donor were three CD4 naive, three CD4 memory, two CD8 naive and one CD8 memory plate.

V shed 1 base, J shed 7 bases, and the junction held 4 bases outside the gene matches. Per germline, CDR1 SGHDT and CDR2 YYEEEE. The CDR3 is 15 residues long. Measured with immunoSEQ multiplex PCR; TCRdb has only the in-frame clones, and not every one. The sample comprises 850,000 to 1,200,000 clones, around 76% of which are singletons, and around 1.5% rests with the top ten. J is TRBJ1-6 and V is TRBV5-6; 8 bases match TRBD1. This clonotype was sampled from a man younger than 35 in good health. Material: memory CD4+ T cells sorted from blood. Subset defined: CD45RA-negative fraction. Here the CDR3 DNA reads TGTGCCAGCAGCTTGAGGGCAGGGGGCAATTCACCCCTCCACTTT. Its protein is CASSLRAGGNSPLHF.